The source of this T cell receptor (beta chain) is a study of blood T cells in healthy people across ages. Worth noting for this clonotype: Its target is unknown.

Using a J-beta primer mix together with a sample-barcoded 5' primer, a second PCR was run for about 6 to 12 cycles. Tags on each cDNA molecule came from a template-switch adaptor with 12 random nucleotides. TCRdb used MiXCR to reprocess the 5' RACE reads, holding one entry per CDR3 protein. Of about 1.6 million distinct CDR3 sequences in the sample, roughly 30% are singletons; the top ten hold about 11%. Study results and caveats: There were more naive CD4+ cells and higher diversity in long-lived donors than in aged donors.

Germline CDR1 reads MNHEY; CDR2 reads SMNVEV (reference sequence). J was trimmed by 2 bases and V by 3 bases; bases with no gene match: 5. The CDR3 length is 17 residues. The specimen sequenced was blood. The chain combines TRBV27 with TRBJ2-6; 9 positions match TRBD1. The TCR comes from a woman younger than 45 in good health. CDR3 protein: CASSFVQGAPGANVLTF. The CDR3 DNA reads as TGTGCCAGCAGTTTTGTACAGGGGGCCCCTGGGGCCAACGTCCTGACTTTC.